Listed here is a single T cell receptor beta chain. The antigen remains unidentified. This record belongs to a study of blood T cells in healthy people across ages. Study findings and constraints: Naive T cell percentage strongly correlated with TCR beta diversity.

The use of a sample-barcoded 5' primer and a J-beta primer mix characterized a second PCR of about 7 to 12 cycles. Every cDNA molecule bore a tag from a template-switch adaptor containing 12 random nucleotides. TCRdb ran MiXCR on the 5' RACE reads and lists one entry per CDR3 protein. The sample lists some 930,000 distinct CDR3 sequences, 25% to 30% occurring once. V lost 6 bases and J 16 bases, leaving 13 bases between the germline ends. The CDR3 sequence is 11 residues long. The germline V gene encodes CDR1 SEHNR and CDR2 FQNEAQ (reference sequence). This same sample was also taken into another study, of T cells of mothers and their children. Per that study: Input to cDNA synthesis comprised all extracted RNA, at a ratio of roughly 1.5 ug per 15 ul. No persistent microchimeric T cell clones were detected.

This chain links TRBV7-9 with TRBJ1-6; D remains ambiguous. The sequenced sample consisted of blood. This clonotype was obtained from a woman between 40 and 50 years old in good health. The CDR3 sequence is CASSMDPQLHF. In DNA, the CDR3 is TGTGCCAGCAGTATGGACCCCCAACTCCACTTT. The whole variable domain, remainder taken from reference TRBV7-9 and TRBJ1-6, is DTGVSQNPRHKITKRGQNVTFRCDPISEHNRLYWYRQTLGQGPEFLTYFQNEAQLEKSRLLSDRFSAERPKGSFSTLEIQRTEQGDSAMYLCASSMDPQLHFGNGTRLTVT.